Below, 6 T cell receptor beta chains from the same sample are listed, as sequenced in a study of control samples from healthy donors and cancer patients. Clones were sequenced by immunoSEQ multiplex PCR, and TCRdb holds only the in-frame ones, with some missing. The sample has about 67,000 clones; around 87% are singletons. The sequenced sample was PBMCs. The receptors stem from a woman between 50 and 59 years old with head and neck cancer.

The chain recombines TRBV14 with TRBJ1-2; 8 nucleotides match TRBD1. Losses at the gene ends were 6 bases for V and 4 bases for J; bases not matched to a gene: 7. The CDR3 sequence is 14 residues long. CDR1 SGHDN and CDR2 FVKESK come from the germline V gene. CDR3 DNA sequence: TGTGCCAGCAGACCAGGGGGCCGATTCTATGGCTACACCTTC. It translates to CASRPGGRFYGYTF.

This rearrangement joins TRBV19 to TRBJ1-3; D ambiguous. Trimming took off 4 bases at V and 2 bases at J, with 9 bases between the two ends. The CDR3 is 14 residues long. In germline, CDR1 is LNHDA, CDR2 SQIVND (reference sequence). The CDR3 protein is CASSNGAPGNTIYF. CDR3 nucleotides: TGTGCCAGTAGTAACGGTGCTCCTGGAAACACCATATATTTT.

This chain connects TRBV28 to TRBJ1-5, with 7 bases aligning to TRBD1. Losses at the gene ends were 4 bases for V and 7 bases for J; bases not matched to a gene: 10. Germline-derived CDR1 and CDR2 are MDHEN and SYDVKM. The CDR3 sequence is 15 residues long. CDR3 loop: CASSSGTARGQPQHF. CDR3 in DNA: TGTGCCAGCAGTTCCGGGACAGCCAGGGGACAGCCCCAGCATTTT.

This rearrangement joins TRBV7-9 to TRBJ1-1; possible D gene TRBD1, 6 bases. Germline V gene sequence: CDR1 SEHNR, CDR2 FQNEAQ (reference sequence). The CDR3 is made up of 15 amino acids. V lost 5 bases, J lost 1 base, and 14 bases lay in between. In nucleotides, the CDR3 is TGTGCCAGCAGCCACCCCGGGACACCGAACACTGAAGCTTTCTTT. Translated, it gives CASSHPGTPNTEAFF.

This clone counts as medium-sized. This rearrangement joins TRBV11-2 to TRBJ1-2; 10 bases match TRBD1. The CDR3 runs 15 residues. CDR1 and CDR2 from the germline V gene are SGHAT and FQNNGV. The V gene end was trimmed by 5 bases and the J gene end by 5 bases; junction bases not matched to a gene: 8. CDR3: CASSQGTGVSYGYTF. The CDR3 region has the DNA TGTGCCAGCAGCCAAGGGACAGGGGTATCGTATGGCTACACCTTC.

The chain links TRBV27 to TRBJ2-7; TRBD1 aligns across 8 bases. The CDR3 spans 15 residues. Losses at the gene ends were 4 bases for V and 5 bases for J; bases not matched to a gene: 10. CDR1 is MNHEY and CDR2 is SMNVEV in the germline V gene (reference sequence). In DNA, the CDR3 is TGTGCCAGCAGTTGGGGGACAGGCTCTAGGGACGAGCAGTACTTC. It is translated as CASSWGTGSRDEQYF.